The rows below give T cell receptor beta chains drawn from one sample of a study of cytomegalovirus exposure and HLA in healthy donors. The protocol was immunoSEQ multiplex PCR, while the TCRdb copy is restricted to in-frame clones and leaves out a portion. Seen here are approximately 140,000 clones, around three quarters observed once, and the top ten hold under 7.5%. The source material was PBMCs. The receptors originated from a man aged 35 to 55 in good health and CMV-seropositive. Each CDR3 is given with its conserved first and last residue. The order of the fields is V gene, J gene, D gene, clone size, CDR3 DNA, CDR3 protein. D genes are given only for firm matches. The listing skips clone size in some rows; elsewhere it reads once, few, many or a size class.

TRBV27	TRBJ2-7	TRBD2	-	TGTGCCAGCAGCCGCGAGACTAGCGCCGAGCAGTACTTC	CASSRETSAEQYF
TRBV13	TRBJ2-1	-	-	TGTGCCAGCAGCCGACTAACCACCTACAATGAGCAGTTCTTC	CASSRLTTYNEQFF
TRBV29-1	TRBJ2-1	TRBD2	few	TGCAGCGTTGAACCCACGGAGCGGGGAGCCTACAATGAGCAGTTCTTC	CSVEPTERGAYNEQFF
TRBV6-1	TRBJ1-5	TRBD1	few	TGTGCCAGCCGTAAGGGACAGGGGGACCAGCCCCAGCATTTT	CASRKGQGDQPQHF
TRBV6-6	TRBJ2-1	TRBD2	once	TGTGCCAGCAGTTACCTAGCGGGAGGGTACAATGAGCAGTTCTTC	CASSYLAGGYNEQFF
TRBV7-9	TRBJ2-7	-	few	TGTGCCAGCAGCTTTCTCTCCTACGAGCAGTACTTC	CASSFLSYEQYF
TRBV7-9	TRBJ1-5	-	-	TGTGCCAGCAGCCTAGGGGGGGGAGGCAATCAGCCCCAGCATTTT	CASSLGGGGNQPQHF
TRBV7-9	TRBJ2-3	TRBD2	-	TGTGCCAGCAGCTTAGCGGCTAGCGGATACACAGATACGCAGTATTTT	CASSLAASGYTDTQYF
TRBV7-9	TRBJ2-1	TRBD1	-	TGTGCCAGCAGCCCCACGGGACAGGGGAGAAACAATGAGCAGTTCTTC	CASSPTGQGRNNEQFF
TRBV5-1	TRBJ2-5	TRBD2	-	TGCGCCAGCAGCCCGGGACTAGCGGGACGATACCAAGAGACCCAGTACTTC	CASSPGLAGRYQETQYF
TRBV29-1	TRBJ1-1	-	-	TGCAGCGTTGTTGACGAGGTGGTTGAAGCTTTCTTT	CSVVDEVVEAFF
TRBV30	TRBJ1-1	-	-	TGTGCCTGGATCAGGGGCGGAATGAACACTGAAGCTTTCTTT	CAWIRGGMNTEAFF
TRBV5-1	TRBJ2-1	-	-	TGCGCCAGCAGCTTGGCGGGTCCCTCCTACAATGAGCAGTTCTTC	CASSLAGPSYNEQFF
TRBV7-9	TRBJ2-2	TRBD2	-	TGTGCCAGCAGCCGGAGCGGGAGACCCGGGGAGCTGTTTTTT	CASSRSGRPGELFF
TRBV29-1	TRBJ2-5	-	-	TGCAGCGTTGAAGGGTCGTCCGGGGGAGGAGGCGAGACCCAGTACTTC	CSVEGSSGGGGETQYF
TRBV4-1	TRBJ2-1	-	-	TGCGCCAGCAGCCAAGCCCGAGGCAATGAGCAGTTCTTC	CASSQARGNEQFF
TRBV5-1	TRBJ2-7	-	-	TGCGCCAGCAGGGAGGGGGGGATGAGCGAGCAGTACTTC	CASREGGMSEQYF
TRBV11-2	TRBJ2-1	-	once	TGTGCCAGCAGCTTAGTTTCCAGCGACAATGAGCAGTTCTTC	CASSLVSSDNEQFF
TRBV29-1	TRBJ2-7	TRBD2	few	TGCAGCGTTGTAGTGGTAGCGGGGCCCTACGAGCAGTACTTC	CSVVVVAGPYEQYF
TRBV19	TRBJ2-5	-	-	TGTGCCAGTAGTATAGGGCTAGCGACCCAAGAGACCCAGTACTTC	CASSIGLATQETQYF
TRBV27	TRBJ1-2	TRBD1	-	TGTGCCAGCAGGCGACAGGGTTTGGACTATGGCTACACCTTC	CASRRQGLDYGYTF
TRBV18	TRBJ1-5	-	-	TGTGCCAGCACCGATCGACAGCAGGGCAATCAGCCCCAGCATTTT	CASTDRQQGNQPQHF
TRBV6-5	TRBJ2-1	TRBD1	-	TGTGCCAGCAGGTCAAGGACAGGGGGAAAGGGTGAGCAGTTCTTC	CASRSRTGGKGEQFF
TRBV7-9	TRBJ1-1	-	-	TGTGCCAGCAGCTTATCGGTGGGGGGAAACACTGAAGCTTTCTTT	CASSLSVGGNTEAFF
TRBV27	TRBJ1-2	-	-	TGTGCCAGCAGCTCAGGGTATCTTAACTATGGCTACACCTTC	CASSSGYLNYGYTF
TRBV10-2	TRBJ2-5	TRBD2	-	TGCGCCAGCACCTACTCTCGCAGCAAGGGAGGGGAGACCCAGTACTTC	CASTYSRSKGGETQYF
TRBV19	TRBJ1-5	-	-	TGTGCCAGTAGTATAGATCAGAGGATTAGCAATCAGCCCCAGCATTTT	CASSIDQRISNQPQHF
TRBV28	TRBJ2-5	-	-	TGTGCCAGCAGCAATCCTGGACACCGGGAGACCCAGTACTTC	CASSNPGHRETQYF
TRBV28	TRBJ1-1	-	-	TGTGCCAGCAGGCGGGACCGCATGAACACTGAAGCTTTCTTT	CASRRDRMNTEAFF
TRBV19	TRBJ1-2	TRBD1	-	TGTGCCAGTAGCCCCGACAGGGTGGGCTACACCTTC	CASSPDRVGYTF
TRBV27	TRBJ1-2	TRBD1	-	TGTGCCAGCAGTCTACAGGGGACTAACTATGGCTACACCTTC	CASSLQGTNYGYTF
TRBV30	TRBJ1-4	-	-	TGTGCCTGGAGCCCAGGGGCGAAAAAACTGTTTTTT	CAWSPGAKKLFF
TRBV7-2	TRBJ1-1	-	-	TGTGCCAGCAGCTTAGTGGGGGCGCGTACTGAAGCTTTCTTT	CASSLVGARTEAFF
TRBV7-2	TRBJ2-4	TRBD1	-	TGTGCCAGCAGCTTAGACAGGGGTTGGGCCAAAAACATTCAGTACTTC	CASSLDRGWAKNIQYF
TRBV18	TRBJ2-7	TRBD2	-	TGTGCCAGCTCACCCGCTAGCGGGGTCTCCTACGAGCAGTACTTC	CASSPASGVSYEQYF
TRBV2	TRBJ2-1	TRBD1	once	TGTGCCAGCAATTCTCCGGGACAGGGTTGGAATGAGCAGTTCTTC	CASNSPGQGWNEQFF
TRBV28	TRBJ1-4	-	-	TGTGCCAGCAGTTTAATTTCCCTAACCGGCGGAGAAAAACTGTTTTTT	CASSLISLTGGEKLFF
TRBV5-6	TRBJ2-7	TRBD1	-	TGTGCCAGCAGCTCATGGGGGACAGGCTCCTACGAGCAGTACTTC	CASSSWGTGSYEQYF
TRBV29-1	TRBJ1-1	-	few	TGCAGCGTTGAGTTTATGGGGGGCACTGAAGCTTTCTTT	CSVEFMGGTEAFF
TRBV27	TRBJ1-2	TRBD1	-	TGTGCCAGCAGTGCGACAGGGGGCTGGAGTGGCTACACCTTC	CASSATGGWSGYTF
TRBV5-1	TRBJ1-2	-	-	TGCGCCAGCAGCCCCCGCGGCCAGGGGTCGAAAAACTATGGCTACACCTTC	CASSPRGQGSKNYGYTF
TRBV6-6	TRBJ2-3	-	-	TGTGCCAGCAGACTTCCCCGGGAACCTAGCACAGATACGCAGTATTTT	CASRLPREPSTDTQYF
TRBV5-6	TRBJ1-3	-	-	TGTGCCAGCAGCTATGGGACTACTGGAAACACCATATATTTT	CASSYGTTGNTIYF
TRBV5-6	TRBJ1-1	-	-	TGTGCCAGCAGCTTGGGAGGGGGAAGGACTGAAGCTTTCTTT	CASSLGGGRTEAFF
TRBV15	TRBJ2-3	TRBD2	few	TGTGCCACCAGCGGGGGAGGGAACTCAGATACGCAGTATTTT	CATSGGGNSDTQYF
TRBV6-7	TRBJ2-7	TRBD1	few	TGTGCCAGCAGTTACGTGGGGTTCGGACAGGGGGATTACGAGCAGTACTTC	CASSYVGFGQGDYEQYF
TRBV4-3	TRBJ2-7	-	-	TGCGCCAGCAGCCAAGGGACAAGCCCACCGCCTCCCGAGCAGTACTTC	CASSQGTSPPPPEQYF
TRBV5-1	TRBJ2-1	-	-	TGCGCCAGCAGCAGCAACACAGGGCTCGATGAGCAGTTCTTC	CASSSNTGLDEQFF
TRBV30	TRBJ2-3	-	-	TGTGCCTGGAGCGAAACAGGGTTTAGGTCAGATACGCAGTATTTT	CAWSETGFRSDTQYF
TRBV28	TRBJ1-5	TRBD1	-	TGTGCCAGCAATACAGGGGCCCAGCCCCAGCATTTT	CASNTGAQPQHF
TRBV29-1	TRBJ2-5	TRBD1	-	TGCAGCGTTCCGGACAGGGGGCGTGGAGAGCAGTACTTC	CSVPDRGRGEQYF
TRBV5-1	TRBJ2-1	TRBD2	once	TGCGCCAGCAGCTTAAGACTAGCGGGGAGTTATGAGCAGTTCTTC	CASSLRLAGSYEQFF
TRBV2	TRBJ2-7	TRBD1	-	TGTGCCAGTCGACAGGGGGTATCCTACGAGCAGTACTTC	CASRQGVSYEQYF
TRBV11-2	TRBJ2-6	-	few	TGTGCCAGCAGCTTGGCCCCAGACTCTGGGGCCAACGTCCTGACTTTC	CASSLAPDSGANVLTF
TRBV29-1	TRBJ2-7	-	-	TGCAGCGCCTATGGGGACAAGCACGAGCAGTACTTC	CSAYGDKHEQYF
TRBV2	TRBJ2-7	-	-	TGTGCCAGCGAGGGCAGAAACGAGCAGTACTTC	CASEGRNEQYF
TRBV4-3	TRBJ2-2	-	-	TGCGCCAGCAGCCAAGCAGGAAATGCGAACACCGGGGAGCTGTTTTTT	CASSQAGNANTGELFF
TRBV5-1	TRBJ2-3	TRBD2	-	TGCGCCAGCAGCCTGACTAGCGGGGGGCTCACAGATACGCAGTATTTT	CASSLTSGGLTDTQYF
TRBV28	TRBJ1-6	-	-	TGTGCCAGCAGTTTTCTACAGGGTCGTAATTCACCCCTCCACTTT	CASSFLQGRNSPLHF